Below, one TCR beta chain is given with its context. Its binding antigen is unknown. No clone much larger than this one lies a single base away; base qualities are absent. Other DNA sequences in this sample translate to the same CDR3. TCR beta libraries were generated from genomic DNA with the immunoSEQ kit, following the manufacturer's recommendations. Library preparation used a first multiplex PCR with proprietary primers, then a second PCR adding unique barcodes, with bead cleanups after each round. Each sample batch included a kit-provided positive control reaction and a negative control reaction. The final libraries were assessed on an Agilent 4200 TapeStation D1000 ScreenTape, pooled by volume, and quantified by qPCR. An Illumina NextSeq500 fitted with a MidOutput 150-cycle cartridge performed the sequencing, running 156 Read1 cycles and 15 Index1 cycles with the kit's custom primers. The pooled library was loaded at approximately 0.99 pM, and approximately 18% PhiX control was spiked in. The paper's processing steps were these. Vendor-processed data were analyzed in R, with a clonotype defined as all T cells sharing the same CDR3 nucleotide sequence. For clone abundance analyses, frequencies were normalized to the 10,000 most abundant clones per sample. Before analysis, public T cell clones were removed, and these numbered fewer than six per sample on average. Tumor-enriched clonotypes and baseline blood-enriched clonotypes were defined as those with an abundance difference of at least 32-fold between compartments. A beta-binomial differential abundance model was applied to find clonotypes that expanded or contracted between blood time points. The Baroni-Urbani and Buser coefficient was used to measure tumor-blood repertoire similarity, and groups were compared with two-tailed Wilcoxon tests in R. TCRdb carries this immuneACCESS record with in-frame sequences only. Its versions omit some clonotypes, under half of them owing to an unresolved V gene in the studies checked, with the rest unexplained. Clone size and V and J calls were adopted from that table, with D and trimming inferred from the DNA. This sample has roughly 150,000 clones in its table, and about nine tenths of those were observed once. The top ten clones comprise about an eighth of the sample.

Trimming removed 6 bases from V and 3 bases from J, leaving 5 bases between the germline ends. The CDR3 measures 11 amino acids from cysteine to phenylalanine. The DNA shown is the 33-base CDR3, in frame from base 1. CDR1 and CDR2, per the germline V gene, are MNHEY and SVGAGI. The time point label of this sample denotes: blood 2 weeks post-SBRT. The treatment or condition label corresponds to: 15 Gy SBRT to primary tumor, nephrectomy 4 weeks later. To track tumor-enriched clonotypes, serial peripheral blood was sampled from radiation-treated patients at baseline and at 2 weeks and 4 weeks after SBRT. All patients had renal cell carcinoma with clear cell pathology. The QIAamp DNA Blood Mini Kit (Qiagen) was used to prepare genomic DNA for TCR sequencing. The analyses included just those samples that passed every quality control check. The data derive from a study of radiation and T cells in renal cell carcinoma (dated by TCRdb to between 2020 and 2021). Background on the whole study: The samples were drawn from a clinical trial, where primary renal cell carcinomas were treated with 15 Gy of stereotactic body radiation therapy and then removed by nephrectomy 4 weeks afterward. In total, more than 50 samples underwent TCR beta sequencing: roughly 25 tumors plus 27 peripheral blood samples. A total of 4 million to 5 million unique CDR3 nucleotide sequences, encoding fewer than 3,000,000 unique CDR3 amino acid sequences, were found across all 50 or so samples.

Summary of the overall study and its limitations: With a single-armed trial design, the study had no way to address how radiation dose or scheduling affects the TCR repertoire. Because no pretreatment tumor biopsies were available, whether clonotypes were present in the tumor at baseline could not be determined. Dynamics of the blood repertoire were not tracked past 4 weeks after treatment. In blood, the top tumor clonotypes increased from baseline to 2 weeks after radiation and then shrank by 4 weeks, which suggests a temporary expansion of tumor-resident clones.

The chain joins TRBV6-5 to TRBJ2-5; the D gene is unclear. The TCR sequence derives from a woman between 50 and 59 years old with renal cell carcinoma. The source was blood, collected from a patient whose treatment included radiotherapy and nephrectomy. Here is the DNA: TGTGCCAGCAGCCTGGAAGAGACCCAGTACTTC. Its translation is CASSLEETQYF.